This TCR beta chain was recorded in a study of neurological immune-mediated disorders. V was clipped by 2 bases and J by 7 bases, with 17 bases between them. The V gene's germline CDR1 is SGHTA and CDR2 FQGNSA. There are 15 residues in the CDR3. TCRdb redid the calling of the 5' RACE reads with MiXCR, one entry per CDR3 protein. The data show under 80,000 distinct CDR3 sequences, about 9.7% seen once. This clonotype came up many times. The chain uses TRBV7-2 and TRBJ2-5, with D perhaps assigned TRBD1 or TRBD2 (6 bases each). This receptor was obtained from a man between 50 and 59 years old in good health. Material for sequencing was PBMCs. CDR3 residues: CASSLNQGTVGTQYF. The CDR3 region has the DNA TGTGCCAGCAGCTTAAACCAGGGGACTGTTGGGACCCAGTACTTC.